This TCR beta chain stems from a study of breast tumors, draining lymph nodes, adjacent tissues. A word on this clonotype: What it binds is unknown. A junction end diverges from the germline sequence, so it may reflect a read error.

Study results and caveats: Tumor repertoires ranked between lymph nodes and nontumor tissue in diversity, with V and J gene preferences.

Germline lookup yields CDR1 PRHDT and CDR2 FYEKMQ (reference sequence). The CDR3 sequence is 15 residues long. In TCRdb, the multiplex PCR reads were re-called with MiXCR into one record per CDR3 protein. The sample includes 16,000 or so distinct CDR3 sequences, just under 45% of them seen just once. The specimen was tumor-adjacent breast tissue. This TCR was recovered from a female donor with breast cancer. Some clones in this sample may be carry-over from other donors' samples. The chain has TRBV13 and TRBJ2-7; D perhaps matches TRBD2 (5 bases). The CDR3 coding sequence is TGTGCCAGCGGCCCCCGGCTAGCTACCCAGTACGAGCAGCACTTC. Translation: CASGPRLATQYEQHF.